A selection of T cell receptor beta chains follows, all from one sample in a study of blood T cell repertoires in COVID-19. The repertoire was sequenced with immunoSEQ multiplex PCR; TCRdb's copy has only in-frame clones and lacks some. The sample includes approximately 310,000 clones, approximately 83% of them seen just once. The sequenced sample consisted of PBMCs or T cells enriched from blood (not recorded which). These receptor sequences come from a man aged 25 to 40 who had recovered from COVID-19. Both conserved end residues are part of each CDR3. D genes are given only for firm matches. Expanded clones are given a class, and other clones once, few, many or no size at all.

>TRBJ2-1|-|TRBV7-2|-
TGTGCCAGCAGCCATACGTTTGCGGAGCAGTTCTTC
CASSHTFAEQFF
>TRBJ2-3|-|TRBV7-2|-
TGTGCCAGCAGCGCGACCGGGTCAAACACAGATACGCAGTATTTT
CASSATGSNTDTQYF
>TRBJ2-7|-|TRBV9|-
TGTGCCAGCAGCTCCGGTGGCGAGCAGTACTTC
CASSSGGEQYF
>TRBJ1-1|-|TRBV19|-
TGTGCCAGTAGTTTCGCCCAGGGTGAAGCTTTCTTT
CASSFAQGEAFF
>TRBJ2-1|-|TRBV6-5|TRBD1
TGTGCCAGCAGTCTAGACAGGGGATACAATGAGCAGTTCTTC
CASSLDRGYNEQFF
>TRBJ1-1|-|TRBV7-3|-
TGTGCCAGCAGTCCAGGCGGCAGGGGTTCGGGTGAAGCTTTCTTT
CASSPGGRGSGEAFF
>TRBJ2-2|-|TRBV4-3|-
TGCGCCAGCAAGAGGGGGGGCGACACCGGGGAGCTGTTTTTT
CASKRGGDTGELFF
>TRBJ1-6|once|TRBV2|-
TGTGCCAGCAGTGAAGCGGGAGGATCACCCCTCCACTTT
CASSEAGGSPLHF
>TRBJ2-7|-|TRBV3-1/TRBV3-2|-
TGTGCCAGCAGCCAAGGCGTCTACGAGCAGTACTTC
CASSQGVYEQYF
>TRBJ2-5|-|TRBV29-1|-
TGCAGCGTTGAGGGGGACTGGGCCAAGACCCAGTACTTC
CSVEGDWAKTQYF
>TRBJ2-1|-|TRBV9|TRBD2
TGTGCCAGCAGCGTAGAAGTCGGCGGGGGAATTTACAATGAGCAGTTCTTC
CASSVEVGGGIYNEQFF
>TRBJ1-2|once|TRBV7-9|TRBD1
TGTGCCAGCAGCCCACCGGGACAGAGCTACACCTTC
CASSPPGQSYTF
>TRBJ2-5|-|TRBV5-1|TRBD2
TGCGCCAGCAGCTTACTACTAGCGGGGGAGCAAGAGACCCAGTACTTC
CASSLLLAGEQETQYF
>TRBJ2-1|-|TRBV29-1|TRBD2
TGCAGCGTTGAAGATTTCCCTGCGGGGGACAATGAGCAGTTCTTC
CSVEDFPAGDNEQFF
>TRBJ1-3|-|TRBV11-2|TRBD1
TGTGCCAGCAGCCCGGGACAGACAGAACAAAGAAACACCATATATTTT
CASSPGQTEQRNTIYF
>TRBJ1-2|-|TRBV2|-
TGTGCCAGCAGTGAAGGGGAGACCTGGGTCTATGGCTACACCTTC
CASSEGETWVYGYTF
>TRBJ2-7|-|TRBV2|-
TGTGCCAGAGAACTTCCAGGGATTTACGAGCAGTACTTC
CARELPGIYEQYF